Below are 29 T cell receptor beta chains sequenced from a single sample in a study of blood T cell repertoires in COVID-19. The data were produced by immunoSEQ multiplex PCR, yet TCRdb's version contains in-frame clones alone and is incomplete. Here the sample spans about 100,000 clones, about 80% being singletons. Sequencing used peripheral blood. These TCRs come from a woman aged 70-85 years with acute or convalescent COVID-19.

The chain is built from TRBV5-4 and TRBJ2-1; 10 bases are a match to TRBD1. The length of the CDR3 is 15 residues. Germline values: CDR1 SGHNT, CDR2 YYREEE (reference sequence). V shed 4 bases, J shed 6 bases, and the junction held 7 bases outside the gene matches. The CDR3 loop reads CASSHGTGAFNEQFF. CDR3 nucleotide sequence: TGTGCCAGCAGCCACGGGACAGGGGCTTTCAATGAGCAGTTCTTC.

The V call is TRBV28, the J call TRBJ1-2; tentative D call: TRBD1 (6 bases). The CDR3 is 14 amino acids. Per the germline V gene, CDR1 is MDHEN and CDR2 is SYDVKM. Between the trimmed V and J ends, which lost 6 bases and 1 base, there was a span of 12 bases. The CDR3 DNA reads TGTGCCAGCAGCCCGGGGGGCGATAACTATGGCTACACCTTC. It yields the protein CASSPGGDNYGYTF.

The chain links TRBV9 to TRBJ2-4; tentatively, D is TRBD1 (5 bases). The CDR3 extends over 14 amino acids. The V gene lost 3 bases and the J gene lost 8 bases, with 15 bases spanning the gap. Germline V gene lookup returns CDR1 SGDLS and CDR2 YYNGEE. The CDR3: CASSAQQGADIQYF. The CDR3 nucleotides are TGTGCCAGCAGCGCCCAGCAAGGGGCGGACATTCAGTACTTC.

The V gene is TRBV27, the J gene TRBJ1-2, with D possibly TRBD1 on 5 matching bases. The germline gives CDR1 MNHEY, CDR2 SMNVEV (reference sequence). V was trimmed by 3 bases and J by 4 bases, leaving 21 bases between them. The CDR3 loop spans 17 amino acids. CDR3 protein: CASSFRRGELPLYGYTF. CDR3 bases: TGTGCCAGCAGTTTCCGGCGGGGGGAGCTACCCCTCTATGGCTACACCTTC.

This clone came up many times. CDR3 loop: CASRKTVFDGYTF. In DNA form, the CDR3 reads TGTGCCAGCAGGAAGACAGTATTCGATGGCTACACCTTC. This chain links TRBV28 with TRBJ1-2; D may be TRBD1 (5 bases). Germline V gene data show CDR1 as MDHEN and CDR2 as SYDVKM. V shed 6 bases and J shed 6 bases, with 14 bases lying between them. The CDR3 extends over 13 amino acids.

Concerning this clone itself: Distinct nucleotide sequences in the sample also encode this CDR3. The chain recombines TRBV6-1 with TRBJ1-1; no clear D gene. The V gene's germline CDR1 is MNHNS and CDR2 SASEGT. V lost 3 bases to trimming and J lost 1 base, with 6 bases between them. The CDR3 contains 13 residues. The CDR3 coding sequence is TGTGCCAGCAGTGACCTCCGGAACACTGAAGCTTTCTTT. Its translation: CASSDLRNTEAFF.

This clone was seen a handful of times. This chain uses TRBV6-2 or TRBV6-3 with TRBJ2-1, with 14 bases fitting TRBD2. The CDR3 is 20 residues long. The germline gives CDR1 MNHEY, CDR2 SVGEGT. The trim removed 4 bases at V and 7 bases at J, leaving 18 bases unmatched. The CDR3 DNA follows: TGTGCCAGCAGTTCCACGACTAGCGGGGGGGCCGAAGGGCTGATAAATGAGCAGTTCTTC. The encoded protein is CASSSTTSGGAEGLINEQFF.

This clone has only a few counts. The chain uses TRBV7-3 and TRBJ2-1, with 9 bases matching TRBD1. The CDR3 contains 15 residues. J lost 1 base, V lost 7 bases, and 5 bases had no gene match. Germline V gives CDR1 SGHTA, CDR2 FQGTGA. The DNA for the CDR3 is TGTGCCAGCACCGTACAGGGGGCATCCTACAATGAGCAGTTCTTC. It specifies CASTVQGASYNEQFF.

CDR3 amino acids: CASTPDSYNYGYTF. The CDR3, as DNA: TGTGCCAGCACTCCTGACAGTTATAACTATGGCTACACCTTC. The chain uses TRBV7-9 and TRBJ1-2; possibly TRBD1 for D (5 bases). V shed 7 bases and J shed 1 base, with 13 bases lying between them. Germline V gene lookup returns CDR1 SEHNR and CDR2 FQNEAQ (reference sequence). The CDR3 sequence is 14 residues long. The whole variable domain, remainder taken from reference TRBV7-9 and TRBJ1-2, is DTGVSQNPRHKITKRGQNVTFRCDPISEHNRLYWYRQTLGQGPEFLTYFQNEAQLEKSRLLSDRFSAERPKGSFSTLEIQRTEQGDSAMYLCASTPDSYNYGYTFGSGTRLTVV.

The rearrangement uses TRBV5-1 and TRBJ1-2; D is undetermined. Germline V lookup: CDR1 SGHRS, CDR2 YFSETQ. Trimming shortened V by 5 bases and J by 3 bases, and 11 bases separated the two germline ends. This CDR3 contains 13 residues. CDR3 loop: CASSPSGDYGYTF. Here the CDR3 DNA reads TGCGCCAGCAGTCCCAGTGGAGACTATGGCTACACCTTC.

The chain has TRBV2 and TRBJ1-4, with D unresolved. CDR3 length: 14 residues. The germline CDR1 and CDR2 sequences are SNHLY and FYNNEI. Trimming removed 7 bases at V and 6 bases at J, with 15 bases between. The CDR3 loop reads CASTLLKSDEKLFF. Written as DNA, the CDR3 is TGTGCCAGCACCCTCCTGAAGTCGGATGAAAAACTGTTTTTT.

This clone was recorded only once. This rearrangement joins TRBV9 to TRBJ2-3, with D possibly TRBD1 on 6 matching bases. Per the germline V gene, CDR1 is SGDLS and CDR2 is YYNGEE. V was trimmed by 0 bases and J by 9 bases, leaving 14 bases between them. The CDR3 extends over 14 amino acids. The CDR3 DNA reads TGTGCCAGCAGCGTAGAACAGGGTTCGTCCACGCAGTATTTT. Translation: CASSVEQGSSTQYF.

The count of this clone is one. The chain has TRBV28 and TRBJ1-2, with D unresolved. V was cut by 3 bases and J by 3 bases, with 8 bases left in between. Germline V gene lookup returns CDR1 MDHEN and CDR2 SYDVKM. The CDR3 spans 13 residues. DNA of the CDR3: TGTGCCAGCAGTTTGACGGGGTACTATGGCTACACCTTC. It encodes CASSLTGYYGYTF.

This sequence joins TRBV3-1 (or the pseudogene TRBV3-2) and TRBJ1-6; TRBD1 aligns across 7 bases. The V and J ends lost 4 bases and 11 bases, in that order; junction bases with no gene match: 8. Per the germline V gene, CDR1 is LGHDT and CDR2 is YNNKEL (reference sequence). The CDR3 spans 14 residues. CDR3 bases: TGTGCCAGCAGCCCCATCCGACAGGGAGCACCCCTCCACTTT. This translates into CASSPIRQGAPLHF.

In its sample, this clone was seen a few times. The CDR3 region is CASGLRTGIAKNIQYF. The CDR3 DNA follows: TGTGCTAGTGGTTTGCGGACAGGAATAGCCAAAAACATTCAGTACTTC. This chain uses TRBV12-5 with TRBJ2-4; 7 bases match TRBD1. V gave up 2 bases and J gave up 0 bases; unmatched junction bases: 4. The germline V gene encodes CDR1 LGHNT and CDR2 FRNRAP. The CDR3 is 16 residues long. Looking up the rest from reference TRBV12-5 and TRBJ2-4 gives the full variable domain: DARVTQTPRHKVTEMGQEVTMRCQPILGHNTVFWYRQTMMQGLELLAYFRNRAPLDDSGMPKDRFSAEMPDATLATLKIQPSEPRDSAVYFCASGLRTGIAKNIQYFGAGTRLSVL.

The chain uses TRBV18 and TRBJ2-5, with a possible D match to TRBD2 (5 bases). Germline V CDR1 and CDR2: KGHSH, LQKENI. The CDR3 runs to 14 residues. The ends were cut back, 3 bases at V and 3 bases at J, with 11 bases in the middle. The chain's CDR3 is CASSPPDGKETQYF. Written as DNA, the CDR3 is TGTGCCAGCTCACCCCCCGACGGGAAAGAGACCCAGTACTTC.

This clone was seen a single time. The rearrangement links TRBV18 to TRBJ1-4, with D perhaps TRBD1 (5 bases). Trimming took off 3 bases at V and 2 bases at J, with 13 bases between the two ends. From germline, CDR1 is KGHSH and CDR2 LQKENI. CDR3 length: 16 residues. The CDR3 sequence is CASSPEFPGTNEKLFF. CDR3 nucleotides: TGTGCCAGCTCACCGGAATTCCCAGGGACTAATGAAAAACTGTTTTTT.

J is TRBJ2-3 and V is TRBV5-1; 7 nucleotides align to TRBD1. The CDR3 loop spans 12 amino acids. Germline V gene lookup returns CDR1 SGHRS and CDR2 YFSETQ. V shed 4 bases and J 4 bases; nucleotides not matched to a gene: 0. CDR3 coding DNA: TGCGCCAGCAGCCAGGGGGCAGATACGCAGTATTTT. Its protein is CASSQGADTQYF.

This chain uses TRBV11-3 with TRBJ2-3, with a possible D match to TRBD1 (7 bases). Germline values: CDR1 SGHNT, CDR2 YENEEA. Between the trimmed V and J ends, which lost 2 bases and 5 bases, there was a span of 11 bases. This CDR3 is built from 14 residues. CDR3 in amino acids: CASSLRGDRDTQYF. CDR3 DNA: TGTGCCAGCAGCTTACGCGGGGACAGAGATACGCAGTATTTT.

This sequence joins TRBV7-2 and TRBJ1-5, with D perhaps matching TRBD1 (6 bases). The CDR3 covers 14 residues. The ends were cut back, 6 bases at V and 1 base at J, with 10 bases in the middle. The germline V gene encodes CDR1 SGHTA and CDR2 FQGNSA. CDR3 nucleotides: TGTGCCAGCAGACAAGGACAGAGCAATCAGCCCCAGCATTTT. Residues: CASRQGQSNQPQHF.

J is TRBJ2-5 and V is TRBV14; TRBD1 might be the D (5 bases). The CDR3 consists of 11 residues. V shed 10 bases and J shed 7 bases, with 13 bases lying between them. Germline V gene sequence: CDR1 SGHDN, CDR2 FVKESK. The CDR3 DNA sequence: TGTGCCACCCCATTAAGGGGGACCCAGTACTTC. Translated, it gives CATPLRGTQYF. Complete variable domain (other parts from reference TRBV14 and TRBJ2-5): EAGVTQFPSHSVIEKGQTVTLRCDPISGHDNLYWYRRVMGKEIKFLLHFVKESKQDESGMPNNRFLAERTGGTYSTLKVQPAELEDSGVYFCATPLRGTQYFGPGTRLLVL.

This chain uses TRBV29-1 with TRBJ1-2, with unresolved D. Germline V gene lookup returns CDR1 SQVTM and CDR2 ANQGSEA. The V gene lost 6 bases and the J gene lost 3 bases, with 14 bases spanning the gap. CDR3 length equals 13 residues. CDR3 protein: CSVPLTSYYGYTF. CDR3 bases: TGCAGCGTCCCGCTGACATCTTACTATGGCTACACCTTC.

The genes are TRBV7-3 and TRBJ2-5, with D possibly matching TRBD2 (5 bases). Per germline, CDR1 SGHTA and CDR2 FQGTGA. Trimming took 5 bases from V and 0 from J, leaving 10 bases between them. The CDR3 loop spans 14 amino acids. The chain's CDR3 is CASSPGLNQETQYF. The CDR3, as DNA: TGTGCCAGCAGCCCCGGACTGAACCAAGAGACCCAGTACTTC.

The chain uses TRBV13 and TRBJ2-2, with TRBD2 as a possible D gene (6 bases). There are 14 residues in the CDR3. Trimming took 5 bases from V and 7 from J, leaving 14 bases between them. Per the germline V gene, CDR1 is PRHDT and CDR2 is FYEKMQ (reference sequence). The CDR3 loop is CASSPRDFNGELFF. The CDR3 DNA reads TGTGCCAGCAGCCCCCGGGACTTTAACGGGGAGCTGTTTTTT.

The rearrangement links TRBV16 to TRBJ1-5; no clear D. The ends were cut back, 2 bases at V and 12 bases at J, with 11 bases in the middle. This CDR3 spans 12 amino acids. CDR1 is KGHSY and CDR2 is FQNENV in the germline V gene. CDR3 sequence (DNA): TGTGCCAGCAGCCAACTTCAAGGAGGCCAGCATTTT. As protein: CASSQLQGGQHF. Complete variable domain (other parts from reference TRBV16 and TRBJ1-5): GEEVAQTPKHLVRGEGQKAKLYCAPIKGHSYVFWYQQVLKNEFKFLISFQNENVFDETGMPKERFSAKCLPNSPCSLEIQATKLEDSAVYFCASSQLQGGQHFGDGTRLSIL.

The rearrangement uses TRBV5-3 and TRBJ1-4; 7 nucleotides align to TRBD1. TRBV5-3 is given ORF status, its function remaining uncertain. The V segment lost 4 bases and the J segment 8 bases; nucleotides outside the gene matches: 11. This CDR3 is 15 amino acids long. The CDR3 protein is CARSGLTGWSEKLFF. The CDR3 nucleotides read TGTGCCAGAAGCGGGTTGACAGGGTGGAGCGAAAAACTGTTTTTT.

This clone has just a few counts. The rearrangement links TRBV11-1 to TRBJ1-2, with TRBD1 as a possible D gene (5 bases). V dropped 5 bases and J dropped 6 bases, with 22 bases sitting between them. The CDR3 has 16 amino acids. Germline values: CDR1 SGHAT, CDR2 FQDESV (reference sequence). This CDR3 reads CASSTLGQGGVDGYTF. Written as DNA, the CDR3 is TGTGCCAGCAGCACACTCGGGCAGGGAGGTGTAGATGGCTACACCTTC.

The chain recombines TRBV5-1 with TRBJ2-3; D remains unclear. This CDR3 spans 14 amino acids. V was cut by 0 bases and J by 4 bases, with 9 bases left in between. The germline V gene has CDR1 SGHRS and CDR2 YFSETQ. The CDR3: CASSLERVADTQYF. The CDR3 nucleotides are TGCGCCAGCAGCTTGGAGCGTGTTGCAGATACGCAGTATTTT.

V and J are TRBV11-2 and TRBJ1-5; TRBD1 matches 9 bases. V shed 3 bases and J 7 bases; nucleotides not matched to a gene: 7. The CDR3 covers 15 residues. The germline V gene has CDR1 SGHAT and CDR2 FQNNGV. The CDR3 DNA reads TGTGCCAGCAGCTTGGGGACAGGGTCGGCACAGCCCCAGCATTTT. Its translation is CASSLGTGSAQPQHF.